The 14 T cell receptor beta chains below all came from one sample that was sequenced in a study of CD8+ T cells in alopecia areata. Reverse transcribed after extraction, RNA yielded cDNA as the sequencing template. Sequencing was performed with immunoSEQ multiplex PCR; in TCRdb, only in-frame clones are kept and a portion is missing. This table holds 200,000 to 250,000 clones, 66% found once. Treatment: oral pan-JAK inhibitor, 5-10 mg twice daily. Specimen: CD4+ T cells sorted from blood, collected around week 44, from a patient treated with tofacitinib. Receptor source: a human donor with alopecia areata.

The chain employs TRBV14 and TRBJ2-3, with TRBD1 matching 10 bases. The CDR3 covers 13 residues. The germline gives CDR1 SGHDN, CDR2 FVKESK. V lost 5 bases, J lost 5 bases, and 1 base stayed unmatched. CDR3 in DNA: TGTGCCAGCAGCTGGGACAGGGGAGATACGCAGTATTTT. Translated: CASSWDRGDTQYF.

This clone was counted once. The chain couples TRBV9 to TRBJ1-2; D gene ambiguous. V was shortened by 0 bases and J by 3 bases, with 6 bases between the two germline ends. The germline gives CDR1 SGDLS, CDR2 YYNGEE. The CDR3 sequence is 13 residues long. In DNA, the CDR3 is TGTGCCAGCAGCGTAGGTCTGGACTATGGCTACACCTTC. This sequence encodes CASSVGLDYGYTF. Full variable domain (rest looked up from reference TRBV9 and TRBJ1-2): DSGVTQTPKHLITATGQRVTLRCSPRSGDLSVYWYQQSLDQGLQFLIQYYNGEERAKGNILERFSAQQFPDLHSELNLSSLELGDSALYFCASSVGLDYGYTFGSGTRLTVV.

The chain joins TRBV18 to TRBJ1-1, with 9 bases that match TRBD1. The ends lost 3 bases at V and 1 base at J; junction bases unmatched: 0. This CDR3 region has 14 residues. CDR1 is KGHSH and CDR2 is LQKENI in the germline V gene. CDR3 sequence (DNA): TGTGCCAGCTCACCGGGACAGGGGAACACTGAAGCTTTCTTT. Residues: CASSPGQGNTEAFF. The entire variable domain, with the rest obtained from reference TRBV18 and TRBJ1-1, is as follows: NAGVMQNPRHLVRRRGQEARLRCSPMKGHSHVYWYRQLPEEGLKFMVYLQKENIIDESGMPKERFSAEFPKEGPSILRIQQVVRGDSAAYFCASSPGQGNTEAFFGQGTRLTVV.

This rearrangement joins TRBV19 to TRBJ2-3; 9 positions match TRBD2. This CDR3 contains 14 residues. V lost 5 bases, J lost 5 bases, and 5 bases stayed unmatched. The V gene's germline CDR1 is LNHDA and CDR2 SQIVND (reference sequence). The CDR3 region is CASSGRGGLDTQYF. In nucleotides, the CDR3 is TGTGCCAGTAGTGGGCGGGGGGGCCTAGATACGCAGTATTTT.

The gene calls are TRBV7-6 and TRBJ2-7; 8 nucleotides agree with TRBD1. CDR1 and CDR2 from the germline V gene are SGHVS and FNYEAQ. The CDR3 runs 15 residues. V trimming: 5 bases; J trimming: 7 bases; junction bases outside the gene matches: 13. The CDR3 DNA sequence: TGTGCCAGCAGCGTCACGACAGGGGCCCTGAGGGAGCAGTACTTC. This encodes CASSVTTGALREQYF.

This clone was counted between two and nine times. The V call is TRBV11-2, the J call TRBJ1-1; D gene uncertain. In germline, CDR1 is SGHAT, CDR2 FQNNGV. Trimming left V 1 base short and J 0 bases short, with 6 bases between. The length of the CDR3 is 14 residues. CDR3 bases: TGTGCCAGCAGCTTAGCCACAATGAACACTGAAGCTTTCTTT. Its translation: CASSLATMNTEAFF.

This clone occurred a few times. The chain combines TRBV30 with TRBJ1-1; D ambiguous. V lost 2 bases and J 1 base, leaving 8 bases between the germline ends. Germline CDR1 reads GTSNPN; CDR2 reads SVGIG (reference sequence). The CDR3 is 13 residues long. For the CDR3, the DNA is TGTGCCTGGAGTTCTACTCGGAACACTGAAGCTTTCTTT. Translation: CAWSSTRNTEAFF. Full variable domain (remainder filled in from reference TRBV30 and TRBJ1-1): SQTIHQWPATLVQPVGSPLSLECTVEGTSNPNLYWYRQAAGRGLQLLFYSVGIGQISSEVPQNLSASRPQDRQFILSSKKLLLSDSGFYLCAWSSTRNTEAFFGQGTRLTVV.

V gene TRBV30 combines with J gene TRBJ1-6, with a tentative D call TRBD1 (6 bases). The CDR3 is made up of 13 amino acids. Germline V gene lookup returns CDR1 GTSNPN and CDR2 SVGIG (reference sequence). V shed 3 bases and J shed 5 bases, with 8 bases lying between them. The DNA for the CDR3 is TGTGCCTGGAGACAGGGTGATAATTCACCCCTCCACTTT. Encoded protein: CAWRQGDNSPLHF.

V and J are TRBV4-3 and TRBJ1-2; TRBD1 might be the D (6 bases). CDR1 is LGHNA, CDR2 YSLEER, per germline. This CDR3 region has 15 residues. Trimming shortened V by 0 bases and J by 4 bases, and 12 bases separated the two germline ends. In DNA form, the CDR3 reads TGCGCCAGCAGCCAAGATCGAGGGGGGCCCTATGGCTACACCTTC. This codes for CASSQDRGGPYGYTF.

The chain recombines TRBV5-1 with TRBJ1-2, with 9 bases fitting TRBD1. Trimming at V came to 0 bases and at J to 4 bases, leaving 4 bases not matched to a gene. The V gene's germline CDR1 is SGHRS and CDR2 YFSETQ. The CDR3 contains 15 residues. CDR3 protein: CASSLGDREPYGYTF. The CDR3 nucleotides are TGCGCCAGCAGCTTGGGGGACAGGGAACCCTATGGCTACACCTTC.

The chain joins TRBV30 to TRBJ1-2; no definite D call. Germline V lookup: CDR1 GTSNPN, CDR2 SVGIG (reference sequence). V lost 0 bases and J 3 bases, leaving 8 bases between the germline ends. This CDR3 has 13 residues. The CDR3 sequence: CAWSVRVDYGYTF. CDR3 nucleotides: TGTGCCTGGAGTGTACGAGTCGACTATGGCTACACCTTC.

The J gene is TRBJ1-1, the V gene TRBV10-3, with TRBD1 matching over 9 bases. CDR3 length: 15 amino acids. V shed 5 bases, J shed 5 bases, and the junction held 9 bases outside the gene matches. The germline gives CDR1 ENHRY, CDR2 SYGVKD. The CDR3 protein is CAISPTGGTNTEAFF. The CDR3 nucleotides are TGTGCCATCAGTCCCACAGGGGGCACTAATACTGAAGCTTTCTTT.

V is TRBV5-1 and J is TRBJ2-2; D perhaps matches TRBD2 (5 bases). CDR3 size: 16 residues. Trimming stripped 4 bases from V and 3 bases from J, with 16 bases between. CDR1 and CDR2 (germline): SGHRS, YFSETQ. CDR3 in amino acids: CASSHPRGIDTGELFF. CDR3 coding DNA: TGCGCCAGCAGCCATCCGCGAGGGATCGACACCGGGGAGCTGTTTTTT.

This clone was recorded a few times. V and J are TRBV29-1 and TRBJ1-1; D is unclear. The germline V gene encodes CDR1 SQVTM and CDR2 ANQGSEA. With 6 bases removed from V and 10 bases from J, the gap between germline ends came to 18 bases. This CDR3 is 12 amino acids long. The CDR3 loop reads CSVSKGVSAAFF. CDR3 DNA sequence: TGCAGCGTCTCCAAGGGAGTGTCAGCAGCTTTCTTT. The complete variable domain, with remaining parts taken from reference TRBV29-1 and TRBJ1-1, reads SAVISQKPSRDICQRGTSLTIQCQVDSQVTMMFWYRQQPGQSLTLIATANQGSEATYESGFVIDKFPISRPNLTFSTLTVSNMSPEDSSIYLCSVSKGVSAAFFGQGTRLTVV.